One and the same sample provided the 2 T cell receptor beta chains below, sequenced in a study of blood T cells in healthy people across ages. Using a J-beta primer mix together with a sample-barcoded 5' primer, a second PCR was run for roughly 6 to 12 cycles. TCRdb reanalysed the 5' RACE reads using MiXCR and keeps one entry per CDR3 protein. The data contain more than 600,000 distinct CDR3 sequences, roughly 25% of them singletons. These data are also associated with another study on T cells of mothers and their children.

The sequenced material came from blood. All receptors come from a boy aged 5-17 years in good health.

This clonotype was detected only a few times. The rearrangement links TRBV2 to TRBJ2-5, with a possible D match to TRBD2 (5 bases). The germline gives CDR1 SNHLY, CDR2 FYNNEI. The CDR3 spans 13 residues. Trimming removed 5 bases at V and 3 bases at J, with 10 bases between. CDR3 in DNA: TGTGCCAGCAGTATGAGAGGGAAAGAGACCCAGTACTTC. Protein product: CASSMRGKETQYF. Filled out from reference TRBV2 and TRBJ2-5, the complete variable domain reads EPEVTQTPSHQVTQMGQEVILRCVPISNHLYFYWYRQILGQKVEFLVSFYNNEISEKSEIFDDQFSVERPDGSNFTLKIRSTKLEDSAMYFCASSMRGKETQYFGPGTRLLVL.

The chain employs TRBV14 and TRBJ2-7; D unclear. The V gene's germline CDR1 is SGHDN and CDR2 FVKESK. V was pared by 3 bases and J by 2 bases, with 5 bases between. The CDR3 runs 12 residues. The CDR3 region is CASSHSAYEQYF. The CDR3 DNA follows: TGTGCCAGCAGCCACAGCGCCTACGAGCAGTACTTC.